This entry is about one T cell receptor (beta chain). The CDR3 contains 15 residues. Germline CDR1 PRHDT, CDR2 FYEKMQ (reference sequence). V was clipped by 5 bases and J by 0 bases, with 13 bases between them. This record belongs to a study of T cell changes during pregnancy in multiple sclerosis. Using immunoSEQ multiplex PCR, the repertoire was profiled, and TCRdb retains in-frame clones only, with some absent. The sample lists about 54,000 clones; just under 90% were seen once. The clonotype was recovered from a female donor with multiple sclerosis, enrolled in a pregnancy study. V and J are TRBV13 and TRBJ1-2, with D unclear. Sequencing was performed on CD4+ T cells from peripheral blood mononuclear cells, taken in the first trimester of pregnancy. Here the CDR3 DNA reads TGTGCCAGCAGCCTTACCCGGACTGCTAACTATGGCTACACCTTC. It yields the protein CASSLTRTANYGYTF.